These T cell receptor beta chains were read from a single sample in a study of blood T cell repertoires in COVID-19. Repertoires were generated with immunoSEQ multiplex PCR, while TCRdb's copy carries only in-frame clones and drops some. The data contain over 200,000 clones, around 90% of them singletons. Source material: PBMCs or T cells enriched from blood (not recorded which). Receptor source: a man younger than 45 who had recovered from COVID-19. Both conserved end residues are part of each CDR3. A D gene is named only where the DNA matches it firmly. A clone size is listed for some rows: how often the clone was seen (once, few, many), or a class if it is expanded.

d_call: TRBD2; clone_size: NA; j_call: TRBJ2-1; v_call: TRBV27; cdr3_aa: CASSLGLAGRSNEQFF; cdr3_nt: TGTGCCAGCAGTTTGGGGCTAGCGGGACGCAGCAATGAGCAGTTCTTC
d_call: TRBD1; clone_size: once; j_call: TRBJ1-1; v_call: TRBV19; cdr3_aa: CASRLDREAEAFF; cdr3_nt: TGTGCCAGTAGACTGGACAGGGAGGCTGAAGCTTTCTTT
d_call: TRBD1; clone_size: NA; j_call: TRBJ2-5; v_call: TRBV2; cdr3_aa: CASSVQGTAGETQYF; cdr3_nt: TGTGCCAGCAGTGTACAGGGGACGGCGGGAGAGACCCAGTACTTC
d_call: TRBD1; clone_size: NA; j_call: TRBJ1-1; v_call: TRBV30; cdr3_aa: CAWSATAYRGHTEAFF; cdr3_nt: TGTGCCTGGAGTGCGACAGCATATAGGGGGCACACTGAAGCTTTCTTT
d_call: NA; clone_size: NA; j_call: TRBJ2-7; v_call: TRBV7-9; cdr3_aa: CASSLAAGTRWNEQYF; cdr3_nt: TGTGCCAGCAGCTTAGCGGCCGGGACTCGTTGGAACGAGCAGTACTTC
d_call: NA; clone_size: NA; j_call: TRBJ2-2; v_call: TRBV3-1/TRBV3-2; cdr3_aa: CASSQDGSGRVGELFF; cdr3_nt: TGTGCCAGCAGCCAAGACGGTAGCGGAAGGGTCGGGGAGCTGTTTTTT
d_call: NA; clone_size: NA; j_call: TRBJ2-4; v_call: TRBV27; cdr3_aa: CASSLRGLGNIQYF; cdr3_nt: TGTGCCAGCAGTTTACGGGGTTTGGGAAACATTCAGTACTTC
d_call: TRBD1; clone_size: once; j_call: TRBJ1-5; v_call: TRBV12-3/TRBV12-4; cdr3_aa: CASSLTGVQPQHF; cdr3_nt: TGTGCCAGCAGTTTAACAGGGGTTCAGCCCCAGCATTTT
d_call: TRBD2; clone_size: NA; j_call: TRBJ2-3; v_call: TRBV5-1; cdr3_aa: CASSKGAGGPPDTQYF; cdr3_nt: TGCGCCAGCAGCAAAGGAGCGGGAGGGCCGCCAGATACGCAGTATTTT
d_call: TRBD2; clone_size: NA; j_call: TRBJ2-3; v_call: TRBV13; cdr3_aa: CASSLEAGGRTDTQYF; cdr3_nt: TGTGCCAGCAGCTTAGAGGCGGGGGGGCGGACAGATACGCAGTATTTT
d_call: TRBD2; clone_size: NA; j_call: TRBJ2-5; v_call: TRBV28; cdr3_aa: CASSLSPSGRLETQYF; cdr3_nt: TGTGCCAGCAGTCTATCCCCTAGCGGGAGGCTTGAGACCCAGTACTTC
d_call: NA; clone_size: NA; j_call: TRBJ2-7; v_call: TRBV28; cdr3_aa: CASSSSGLYSYEQYF; cdr3_nt: TGTGCCAGCAGTTCCAGCGGACTCTACTCCTACGAGCAGTACTTC
d_call: TRBD2; clone_size: NA; j_call: TRBJ2-3; v_call: TRBV11-2; cdr3_aa: CASSLLLAFTDTQYF; cdr3_nt: TGTGCCAGCAGCTTATTACTAGCGTTTACAGATACGCAGTATTTT
d_call: NA; clone_size: NA; j_call: TRBJ2-7; v_call: TRBV27; cdr3_aa: CASSFLDEQYF; cdr3_nt: TGTGCCAGCAGTTTCCTCGACGAGCAGTACTTC
d_call: TRBD1; clone_size: NA; j_call: TRBJ2-3; v_call: TRBV9; cdr3_aa: CASSVAVTGPGADTQYF; cdr3_nt: TGTGCCAGCAGCGTAGCGGTGACAGGGCCTGGGGCAGATACGCAGTATTTT
d_call: NA; clone_size: few; j_call: TRBJ2-7; v_call: TRBV5-1; cdr3_aa: CASSQGGERFEQYF; cdr3_nt: TGCGCCAGCAGCCAAGGCGGGGAGAGGTTCGAGCAGTACTTC
d_call: NA; clone_size: NA; j_call: TRBJ1-2; v_call: TRBV2; cdr3_aa: CASSGIGGEYGYTF; cdr3_nt: TGTGCCAGCAGTGGGATTGGGGGGGAATATGGCTACACCTTC
d_call: NA; clone_size: NA; j_call: TRBJ1-2; v_call: TRBV27; cdr3_aa: CASSKADWSYGYTF; cdr3_nt: TGTGCCAGCAGTAAAGCAGACTGGAGTTATGGCTACACCTTC
d_call: NA; clone_size: once; j_call: TRBJ1-1; v_call: TRBV7-9; cdr3_aa: CASSLQGLDTEAFF; cdr3_nt: TGTGCCAGCAGCTTACAGGGCTTGGACACTGAAGCTTTCTTT
d_call: NA; clone_size: NA; j_call: TRBJ1-2; v_call: TRBV5-1; cdr3_aa: CASSLVSYYGYTF; cdr3_nt: TGCGCCAGCAGCTTGGTGTCCTACTATGGCTACACCTTC
d_call: TRBD1; clone_size: NA; j_call: TRBJ1-2; v_call: TRBV9; cdr3_aa: CASSVGTGYGYTF; cdr3_nt: TGTGCCAGCAGCGTAGGGACAGGCTATGGCTACACCTTC
d_call: NA; clone_size: NA; j_call: TRBJ2-3; v_call: TRBV28; cdr3_aa: CASRLGPSGTQYF; cdr3_nt: TGTGCCAGCAGATTAGGCCCTTCAGGTACGCAGTATTTT
d_call: NA; clone_size: NA; j_call: TRBJ1-5; v_call: TRBV6-2/TRBV6-3; cdr3_aa: CASSPGGLNNQPQHF; cdr3_nt: TGTGCCAGCAGTCCCGGGGGGCTGAACAATCAGCCCCAGCATTTT
d_call: NA; clone_size: NA; j_call: TRBJ2-1; v_call: TRBV4-2; cdr3_aa: CASSQLRGPDEQFF; cdr3_nt: TGTGCCAGCAGCCAACTCAGGGGCCCAGATGAGCAGTTCTTC
d_call: NA; clone_size: NA; j_call: TRBJ1-1; v_call: TRBV9; cdr3_aa: CASSAPLNMNTEAFF; cdr3_nt: TGTGCCAGCAGCGCCCCTCTCAACATGAACACTGAAGCTTTCTTT
d_call: NA; clone_size: once; j_call: TRBJ2-7; v_call: TRBV27; cdr3_aa: CASSLSKGVREQYF; cdr3_nt: TGTGCCAGCAGTTTATCTAAGGGGGTGCGTGAGCAGTACTTC
d_call: NA; clone_size: NA; j_call: TRBJ1-3; v_call: TRBV5-1; cdr3_aa: CASTLEGISGNTIYF; cdr3_nt: TGCGCCAGCACCCTGGAGGGGATTTCTGGAAACACCATATATTTT
d_call: NA; clone_size: NA; j_call: TRBJ1-4; v_call: TRBV6-2/TRBV6-3; cdr3_aa: CASSSSPPGEEKLFF; cdr3_nt: TGTGCCAGCAGTTCCTCTCCACCTGGTGAGGAAAAACTGTTTTTT
d_call: NA; clone_size: NA; j_call: TRBJ2-7; v_call: TRBV7-2; cdr3_aa: CASSLGGLSSYEQYF; cdr3_nt: TGTGCCAGCAGCTTAGGGGGCCTGAGCTCCTACGAGCAGTACTTC
d_call: TRBD1; clone_size: NA; j_call: TRBJ1-5; v_call: TRBV4-2; cdr3_aa: CASSQPLGRGNQPQHF; cdr3_nt: TGTGCCAGCAGCCAACCTCTGGGCAGGGGGAATCAGCCCCAGCATTTT
d_call: NA; clone_size: NA; j_call: TRBJ2-1; v_call: TRBV3-1/TRBV3-2; cdr3_aa: CASSLSPGARYNEQFF; cdr3_nt: TGTGCCAGCAGCCTTAGTCCGGGAGCGCGTTACAATGAGCAGTTCTTC
d_call: TRBD1; clone_size: NA; j_call: TRBJ2-3; v_call: TRBV3-1/TRBV3-2; cdr3_aa: CASSHRDSTSTDTQYF; cdr3_nt: TGTGCCAGCAGCCACCGGGACAGTACTAGCACAGATACGCAGTATTTT
d_call: TRBD2; clone_size: few; j_call: TRBJ2-1; v_call: TRBV10-3; cdr3_aa: CAISEGEAGYYNEQFF; cdr3_nt: TGTGCCATCAGTGAGGGGGAAGCGGGATACTACAATGAGCAGTTCTTC
d_call: NA; clone_size: NA; j_call: TRBJ2-2; v_call: TRBV2; cdr3_aa: CASSEASITGELFF; cdr3_nt: TGTGCCAGCAGTGAAGCGTCCATCACCGGGGAGCTGTTTTTT
d_call: NA; clone_size: NA; j_call: TRBJ2-3; v_call: TRBV7-2; cdr3_aa: CASSLAEGTDTQYF; cdr3_nt: TGTGCCAGCAGCTTAGCTGAGGGCACAGATACGCAGTATTTT
d_call: TRBD1; clone_size: NA; j_call: TRBJ1-5; v_call: TRBV27; cdr3_aa: CASGQGGQPQHF; cdr3_nt: TGTGCCAGCGGACAGGGAGGACAGCCCCAGCATTTT
d_call: NA; clone_size: NA; j_call: TRBJ2-7; v_call: TRBV3-1/TRBV3-2; cdr3_aa: CASSRGGEQYF; cdr3_nt: TGTGCCAGCAGCCGGGGAGGCGAGCAGTACTTC
d_call: NA; clone_size: NA; j_call: TRBJ2-2; v_call: TRBV3-1/TRBV3-2; cdr3_aa: CASSPKQTTNTGELFF; cdr3_nt: TGTGCCAGCAGCCCGAAACAGACCACGAACACCGGGGAGCTGTTTTTT
d_call: TRBD1; clone_size: NA; j_call: TRBJ1-5; v_call: TRBV18; cdr3_aa: CASSAEGTVNNQPQHF; cdr3_nt: TGTGCCAGCTCAGCCGAAGGGACAGTTAACAATCAGCCCCAGCATTTT
d_call: NA; clone_size: NA; j_call: TRBJ1-4; v_call: TRBV4-2; cdr3_aa: CASSQVRGAENEKLFF; cdr3_nt: TGTGCCAGCAGCCAAGTACGTGGGGCAGAAAATGAAAAACTGTTTTTT
d_call: NA; clone_size: NA; j_call: TRBJ1-2; v_call: TRBV27; cdr3_aa: CASSLLGTINGYTF; cdr3_nt: TGTGCCAGCAGTTTACTAGGGACAATCAATGGCTACACCTTC
d_call: NA; clone_size: NA; j_call: TRBJ2-1; v_call: TRBV6-5; cdr3_aa: CASGPTGSYNEQFF; cdr3_nt: TGTGCCAGCGGGCCGACAGGTTCCTACAATGAGCAGTTCTTC
d_call: NA; clone_size: NA; j_call: TRBJ1-1; v_call: TRBV7-9; cdr3_aa: CASSQGSLNTEAFF; cdr3_nt: TGTGCCAGCAGCCAGGGGAGCTTGAACACTGAAGCTTTCTTT